This TCR beta chain was observed in a study of CXCR3-negative and CXCR3-positive naive CD8 T cells. General study points: Partial loss of CXCR3 expression followed cryopreservation; most assays used fresh PBMCs. Naive cells with CXCR3 showed TRB CDR3s that were more hydrophobic than those in CXCR3-negative naive cells.

Germline lookup yields CDR1 ENHRY and CDR2 SYGVKD. The CDR3 runs to 14 residues. With regard to this clonotype: No antigen is known for it.

UMI-tagged TRB cDNA libraries were built via 5' RACE. TCRdb reprocessed the 5' RACE reads and stores each CDR3 protein as one record, lacking DNA. This table lists over 150,000 distinct CDR3 sequences. The chain links TRBV10-3 to TRBJ1-1. Material for sequencing was naive CXCR3+ CD8+ T cells from blood. Specified subset: CD45RO-CCR7+CD27+CD95- naive CD8+ T cells expressing CXCR3 (TNR3+). This TCR was sampled from a human donor in good health. Some clones in this sample may be carry-over from other donors' samples. The CDR3 region is CAISDNGINTEAFF.